A single sample gave rise to the 4 T cell receptor beta chains below, sequenced in a study of T-cell memory formation after mild COVID-19 (dated by TCRdb to the early 2020s). Library prep was done by 5' RACE. Instrument used: Illumina NovaSeq 6000. Using fastp trimming at Q25 and MiXCR clonotype assembly, TCRdb reanalyzed the public sequencing data and kept in-frame beta chains. When rows share a CDR3 protein, they turn into one entry using the most common DNA and genes. For this sample the table gives 400,000 to 500,000 distinct CDR3 sequences, of which 15% to 20% were detected only once. In total, the top ten clones hold 20% to 25% of the sample. Sequenced sample: PBMCs or a T cell subset sorted from them (not recorded which). The receptors derive from a man younger than 30 who had mild COVID-19 (a few samples of this study predate the infection). The sample titles of this study are shuffled in the database, so cell type and time point are left out; the donor was told from shared clones.

This clonotype was counted between two and nine times. The CDR3 is CASSLAAGGQQGELFF. The CDR3 nucleotides read TGTGCCAGCAGTTTGGCAGCGGGGGGGCAACAAGGGGAGCTGTTTTTT. The V gene is TRBV27, the J gene TRBJ2-2, with 10 nucleotides matching TRBD2. The junction had 9 bases not matched to a gene; V was cut back by 3 bases and J by 8 bases. Germline CDR1 reads MNHEY; CDR2 reads SMNVEV (reference sequence). CDR3 length: 16 amino acids.

This chain joins TRBV5-1 and TRBJ1-1; D remains ambiguous. This CDR3 has 15 residues. Trimming shortened V by 2 bases and J by 8 bases, and 19 bases separated the two germline ends. From germline, CDR1 is SGHRS and CDR2 YFSETQ. The CDR3 bases are TGCGCCAGCAGCTTATCGACTAACTTGGGCAGAGAAGCTTTCTTT. Its translation is CASSLSTNLGREAFF.

This clonotype was picked up a small number of times. The gene calls are TRBV4-1 and TRBJ1-2; 7 bases align to TRBD1. Germline V gene sequence: CDR1 MGHRA, CDR2 YSYEKL. This CDR3 comprises 15 residues. V lost 1 base and J lost 4; bases outside the gene matches: 6. As DNA, the CDR3 is TGCGCCAGCAGCCAAGTGACAGGGTTTACCTATGGCTACACCTTC. Its protein is CASSQVTGFTYGYTF.

This clonotype was recorded only once. J is TRBJ2-3 and V is TRBV9; D not resolved. Between the trimmed V and J ends, which lost 2 bases and 6 bases, there was a span of 16 bases. The CDR3 spans 15 residues. Germline CDR1 reads SGDLS; CDR2 reads YYNGEE. The CDR3 loop reads CASSVSRRDRDTQYF. The CDR3 DNA follows: TGTGCCAGCAGCGTCTCGAGAAGGGATCGGGATACGCAGTATTTT.